The present T cell receptor beta chain was sequenced within a study of human CD8 memory T cell subsets. TCR beta was sequenced from UMI-tagged 5' RACE libraries. Authors' processing steps: TCR beta libraries each contained 3,000 to 18,000 functional CDR3 beta clonotypes. TCRdb reprocessed the 5' RACE reads, with one entry per CDR3 protein and no DNA. These V and J calls originate from TCRdb's pipeline instead of the authors' own analysis. The sample is made up of around 9,700 distinct CDR3 sequences, and the top ten hold less than 20% of it. Germline assignment: CDR1 SGHRS and CDR2 YFSETQ. The CDR3 is 15 residues long. Overall study findings and caveats: From the Chao1 estimates, stem-like memory T cells appeared to be more diverse than precursor exhausted T cells. Only T cell receptor beta chains were sequenced in this study. A similarly high level of diversity characterized stem-like memory and precursor exhausted T cells, unlike effector memory cells.

Comment on this clonotype: Its specificity is unknown.

The chain links TRBV5-1 to TRBJ2-1. The material sequenced was CD8+ T cells from PBMCs. The clonotype originates from a human donor in good health. The CDR3 region is CASSLQDVSYNEQFF.